The text below deals with one T cell receptor (beta chain). Antigen unknown. The germline CDR1 and CDR2 sequences are MNHNS and SASEGT. The length of the CDR3 is 17 residues. J lost 7 bases, V lost 2 bases, and 11 bases had no gene match. The data are from a study of blood T cells in healthy people across ages. Study-level results: Nothing was known about donor CMV status, and this possibly confounded expanded clonotype changes. Correlation between TCR beta diversity and naive T cell percentage was strong.

Using a J-beta primer mix together with a sample-barcoded 5' primer, a second PCR was run for about 7 to 12 cycles. Tagging of each cDNA molecule was performed by a template-switch adaptor with 12 random nucleotides. Via MiXCR, TCRdb re-called the 5' RACE reads, giving one row per CDR3 protein. The data contain some 1.7 million distinct CDR3 sequences, roughly 27% of them seen just once; the ten biggest clones take up 7.7%. The sequence derives from a woman in her 30s in good health. Source material: blood. This chain connects TRBV6-1 to TRBJ2-1; 10 nucleotides agree with TRBD2. This CDR3 is CASSESLLAGTSNEQFF. Written as DNA, the CDR3 is TGTGCCAGCAGTGAATCCCTACTAGCGGGGACATCTAATGAGCAGTTCTTC.